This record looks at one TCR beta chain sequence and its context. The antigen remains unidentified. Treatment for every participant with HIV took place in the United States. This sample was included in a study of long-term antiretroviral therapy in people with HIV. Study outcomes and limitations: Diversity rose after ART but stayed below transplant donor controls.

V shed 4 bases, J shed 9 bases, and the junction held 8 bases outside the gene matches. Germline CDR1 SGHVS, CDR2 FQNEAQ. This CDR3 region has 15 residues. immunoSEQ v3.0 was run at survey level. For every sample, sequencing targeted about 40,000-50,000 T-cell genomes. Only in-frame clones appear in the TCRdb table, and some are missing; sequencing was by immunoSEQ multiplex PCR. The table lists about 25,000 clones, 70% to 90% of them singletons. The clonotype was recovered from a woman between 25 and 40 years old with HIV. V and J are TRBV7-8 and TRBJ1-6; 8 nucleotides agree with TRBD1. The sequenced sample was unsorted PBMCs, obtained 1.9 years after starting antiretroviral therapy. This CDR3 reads CASSSQGARISPLHF. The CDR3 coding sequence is TGTGCCAGCAGCTCGCAGGGGGCGCGAATTTCACCCCTCCACTTT. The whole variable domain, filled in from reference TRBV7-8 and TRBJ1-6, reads GAGVSQSPRYKVAKRGQDVALRCDPISGHVSLFWYQQALGQGPEFLTYFQNEAQLDKSGLPSDRFFAERPEGSVSTLKIQRTQQEDSAVYLCASSSQGARISPLHFGNGTRLTVT.